A single sample gave rise to the 22 T cell receptor beta chains below, sequenced in a study of naive and memory T cell subsets. Two oligonucleotides, mixed equimolar, formed the beta constant-region primer covering TRBC1 and TRBC2. TCRdb re-called the UMI-ligation and nested PCR reads with MiXCR, one entry per CDR3 protein. Of around 40,000 distinct CDR3 sequences listed, 13% are singletons. Sequencing used effector memory CD4+ T cells from blood. Specified subset: effector memory, CD45RA- CD27-. The receptors were gathered from a human donor in good health.

The sample holds many counts of this clonotype. The chain carries TRBV5-5 and TRBJ2-1, with TRBD2 identical over 12 bases. Trimming cost V 5 bases and J 8 bases; bases outside gene matches: 8. Germline V lookup: CDR1 SGHKS, CDR2 YYEKEE (reference sequence). This CDR3 has 15 residues. The CDR3 DNA sequence: TGTGCCAGCAGTTATCGACTAGCGGGAGTTCATGAGCAGTTCTTC. Its translation: CASSYRLAGVHEQFF.

The rearrangement joins TRBV28 to TRBJ2-1; 8 positions agree with TRBD1. V shed 5 bases, J shed 7 bases, and the junction held 10 bases outside the gene matches. The CDR3 runs 15 residues. Germline CDR1 MDHEN, CDR2 SYDVKM. The CDR3 sequence: CASSPHDRGGNEQFF. Here the CDR3 DNA reads TGTGCCAGCAGTCCGCACGACAGGGGAGGAAATGAGCAGTTCTTC.

The rearrangement uses TRBV6-2 or TRBV6-3 and TRBJ2-7; D remains ambiguous. Between the trimmed V and J ends, which lost 5 bases and 4 bases, there was a span of 9 bases. This CDR3 is built from 12 residues. Germline CDR1 is MNHEY and CDR2 is SVGEGT. The CDR3 spells CASSHVLYEQYF. As DNA, the CDR3 is TGTGCCAGCAGTCACGTTCTTTACGAGCAGTACTTC.

This clonotype was counted only a few times. The CDR3 region is CSAARDRRYEQYF. CDR3 DNA: TGCAGTGCCGCTCGGGACAGGAGGTACGAGCAGTACTTC. This chain links TRBV20-1 with TRBJ2-7, with 8 bases matching TRBD1. The CDR3 extends over 13 amino acids. Trimming at V came to 6 bases and at J to 4 bases, leaving 8 bases not matched to a gene. Looked up from germline, CDR1 is DFQATT and CDR2 is SNEGSKA (reference sequence).

This clonotype has a count of ten or more. V gene TRBV6-6 combines with J gene TRBJ2-7; D unclear. CDR1 and CDR2 (germline): MNHNY, SVGAGI (reference sequence). The ends were cut back, 0 bases at V and 3 bases at J, with 6 bases in the middle. The CDR3 sequence is 13 residues long. Written as DNA, the CDR3 is TGTGCCAGCAGTTACTCCCGATACTACGAGCAGTACTTC. It yields the protein CASSYSRYYEQYF.

The DNA for the CDR3 is TGCGCCAGCAGCCTCGTTTTATCTGGAGGTGAAGCTTTCTTT. Residues: CASSLVLSGGEAFF. This rearrangement joins TRBV5-1 to TRBJ1-1; D call uncertain. This CDR3 region has 14 residues. The germline V and J ends were trimmed by 4 bases and 7 bases, with 17 bases remaining between them. Looked up from germline, CDR1 is SGHRS and CDR2 is YFSETQ.

This clonotype occurred many times. The chain uses TRBV27 and TRBJ2-3; D ambiguous. With 6 bases removed from V and 2 bases from J, the gap between germline ends came to 15 bases. CDR3 length: 15 amino acids. Germline CDR1 reads MNHEY; CDR2 reads SMNVEV (reference sequence). CDR3 residues: CASSPVVLATDTQYF. CDR3 in DNA: TGTGCCAGCAGCCCCGTTGTTTTGGCCACAGATACGCAGTATTTT.

The chain employs TRBV30 and TRBJ2-7; D may match TRBD1 or TRBD2 (5 bases each). The CDR3 is made up of 12 amino acids. Trimming stripped 8 bases from V and 0 bases from J, with 11 bases between. Germline V lookup: CDR1 GTSNPN, CDR2 SVGIG (reference sequence). This CDR3 is CAGTVSSYEQYF. The CDR3 nucleotides read TGTGCCGGGACCGTCTCCTCCTACGAGCAGTACTTC.

This clonotype was seen many times. The chain carries TRBV5-5 and TRBJ2-7, with TRBD2 matching over 9 bases. CDR1 and CDR2 (germline): SGHKS, YYEKEE (reference sequence). The CDR3 spans 18 residues. V lost 2 bases to trimming and J lost 3 bases; unmatched junction nucleotides: 15. CDR3 amino acids: CASSFKREASSPYYEQYF. The CDR3 nucleotides read TGTGCCAGCAGCTTCAAGCGGGAGGCATCTTCTCCTTACTACGAGCAGTACTTC.

V gene TRBV3-1 combines with J gene TRBJ1-2; 7 nucleotides line up with TRBD1. The germline gives CDR1 LGHDT, CDR2 YNNKEL (reference sequence). The CDR3 consists of 12 residues. Trimming took 1 base from V and 10 from J; bases not matched to a gene: 3. For the CDR3, the DNA is TGTGCCAGCAGCCAAGGGGACAGATCCTACACCTTC. This translates into CASSQGDRSYTF.

Comments on this clonotype: At one boundary the junction diverges from the germline segment, which might be a read error. The V gene is TRBV19, the J gene TRBJ2-1; possibly TRBD1 for D (8 bases). The V gene's germline CDR1 is LNHDA and CDR2 SQIVND (reference sequence). This CDR3 region has 17 residues. The CDR3 DNA reads TGTGCCAGTACCAAATCGACGACAGGGGCGGGGGTCAATGGGCAGTTCTTC. It codes for CASTKSTTGAGVNGQFF.

This clonotype has a handful of counts. The DNA for the CDR3 is TGCAGCGTTGGGACTAGCGGGAGGACTGAGCAGTTCTTC. Its protein is CSVGTSGRTEQFF. The V and J genes are TRBV29-1 and TRBJ2-1; 14 bases line up with TRBD2. Trimming at V came to 4 bases and at J to 9 bases, leaving 2 bases not matched to a gene. The CDR3 extends over 13 amino acids. The V gene's germline CDR1 is SQVTM and CDR2 ANQGSEA.

The sample holds a few counts of this clonotype. The chain uses TRBV11-2 and TRBJ2-5; TRBD2 is a possible D gene (6 bases). The CDR3 loop spans 17 amino acids. Deletions cut 1 base from V and 5 bases from J, with 20 bases between. Per germline, CDR1 SGHAT and CDR2 FQNNGV. DNA of the CDR3: TGTGCCAGCAGCTTAGGGAGGGGTAGCGTGAGGGCGGAGACCCAGTACTTC. This translates into CASSLGRGSVRAETQYF.

The V call is TRBV20-1, the J call TRBJ1-2, with a weak D call TRBD1 (6 bases). The germline V gene has CDR1 DFQATT and CDR2 SNEGSKA (reference sequence). The V end was cut by 6 bases, the J end by 5 bases, with 16 bases between. This CDR3 has 13 amino acids. CDR3 in DNA: TGCAGTGCACCACTCGGGACACAATATGGCTACACCTTC. This sequence encodes CSAPLGTQYGYTF.

This clonotype appeared many times. The rearrangement uses TRBV5-1 and TRBJ2-3; no reliable D call. The germline V and J ends were trimmed by 4 bases and 3 bases, with 12 bases remaining between them. The germline V gene has CDR1 SGHRS and CDR2 YFSETQ. The CDR3 extends over 14 amino acids. This chain's CDR3 is CASSLSTSTDTQYF. In DNA form, the CDR3 reads TGCGCCAGCAGCCTCTCGACATCGACAGATACGCAGTATTTT.

The chain joins TRBV9 to TRBJ2-3; tentatively, D is TRBD2 (5 bases). The V gene's germline CDR1 is SGDLS and CDR2 YYNGEE. The V end lost 0 bases, the J end lost 3 bases, and 8 bases lay between the germline ends. This CDR3 region has 14 residues. The CDR3 coding sequence is TGTGCCAGCAGCGTAGCCCCGGGGACAGATACGCAGTATTTT. It is translated as CASSVAPGTDTQYF. Combining the CDR3 with reference TRBV9 and TRBJ2-3 gives the whole variable domain DSGVTQTPKHLITATGQRVTLRCSPRSGDLSVYWYQQSLDQGLQFLIQYYNGEERAKGNILERFSAQQFPDLHSELNLSSLELGDSALYFCASSVAPGTDTQYFGPGTRLTVL.

This clonotype was detected many times. The chain couples TRBV20-1 to TRBJ2-4; TRBD2 matches at 7 bases. In germline, CDR1 is DFQATT, CDR2 SNEGSKA (reference sequence). The CDR3 has 13 residues. Losses at the gene ends were 1 base for V and 8 bases for J; bases not matched to a gene: 5. DNA of the CDR3: TGCAGTGCTAGAGTGGGCGGGGGATACATTCAGTACTTC. It yields the protein CSARVGGGYIQYF.

The chain uses TRBV20-1 and TRBJ1-1; D not certain. Germline CDR1 and CDR2: DFQATT and SNEGSKA (reference sequence). The CDR3 spans 14 residues. Trimming removed 3 bases from V and 4 bases from J, with 15 bases in between. The CDR3 sequence is CSASGQGSATEAFF. Here the CDR3 DNA reads TGCAGTGCTAGTGGTCAAGGGTCGGCCACTGAAGCTTTCTTT.

In its sample, this clonotype was seen a few times. The chain employs TRBV20-1 and TRBJ1-5; D call uncertain. Trimming took 2 bases from V and 1 from J, leaving 15 bases between them. CDR1 is DFQATT and CDR2 is SNEGSKA in the germline V gene (reference sequence). The CDR3 contains 16 residues. CDR3 sequence reads: CSARLGRSGSNQPQHF. Written as DNA, the CDR3 is TGCAGTGCTAGATTAGGGCGATCGGGGAGCAATCAGCCCCAGCATTTT.

V usage is TRBV6-6 and J usage is TRBJ2-4, with D possibly being TRBD1 or TRBD2 (5 bases each). Germline V gene lookup returns CDR1 MNHNY and CDR2 SVGAGI (reference sequence). This CDR3 comprises 17 residues. Trimming took 6 bases from V and 0 from J, leaving 18 bases between them. CDR3 protein: CASRGGTGYIAKNIQYF. As DNA, the CDR3 is TGTGCCAGCAGAGGTGGGACGGGATACATAGCCAAAAACATTCAGTACTTC.

This chain links TRBV5-4 with TRBJ2-5; a weak D match, TRBD2 (6 bases). V lost 3 bases and J lost 5, with 11 bases in between. The CDR3 loop spans 13 amino acids. Germline assignment: CDR1 SGHNT and CDR2 YYREEE (reference sequence). The CDR3 coding sequence is TGTGCCAGCAGCTACGTTCGGGAGGAGACCCAGTACTTC. Its protein is CASSYVREETQYF.

This chain joins TRBV7-8 and TRBJ2-7; 12 bases are shared with TRBD2. The CDR3 extends over 16 amino acids. The junction had 5 bases not matched to a gene; V was cut back by 1 base and J by 4 bases. Germline loops: CDR1 SGHVS, CDR2 FQNEAQ. The chain's CDR3 is CASSLGTSGDSYEQYF. The CDR3 region has the DNA TGTGCCAGCAGCTTAGGGACTAGCGGGGATTCGTACGAGCAGTACTTC.